The clone carrying this T cell receptor (beta chain) was seen many times. The J segment lost 8 bases and the V segment lost 5 bases, leaving 13 bases of the junction unmatched. The CDR3 runs to 16 residues. Germline CDR1 and CDR2: SSHAT and FNYEAQ (reference sequence). The cDNA came from 5'RACE with 10-nucleotide random UMIs. TCRdb redid the calling of the 5' RACE reads with MiXCR, one entry per CDR3 protein. The sample lists about 30,000 distinct CDR3 sequences, approximately 5% occurring once. The sample originates from a study of neurological immune-mediated disorders. The chain links TRBV7-7 to TRBJ2-1; 9 nucleotides line up with TRBD1. The sample was CD4+ T cells from blood. This receptor was obtained from a woman aged 45-59 years in good health. In nucleotides, the CDR3 is TGTGCCAGCAGCCGAAAGCCGGGACAGGGTTTCGATGAGCAGTTCTTC. It is translated as CASSRKPGQGFDEQFF.